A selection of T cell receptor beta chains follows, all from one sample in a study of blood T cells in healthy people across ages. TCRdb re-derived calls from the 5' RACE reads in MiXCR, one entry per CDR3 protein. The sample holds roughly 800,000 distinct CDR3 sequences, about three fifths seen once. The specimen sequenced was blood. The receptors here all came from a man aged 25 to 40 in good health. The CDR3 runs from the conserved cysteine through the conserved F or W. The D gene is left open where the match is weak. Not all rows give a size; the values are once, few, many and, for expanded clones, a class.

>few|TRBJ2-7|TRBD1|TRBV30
CAWSVGQGADEQYF
TGTGCCTGGAGTGTGGGACAGGGGGCGGACGAGCAGTACTTC
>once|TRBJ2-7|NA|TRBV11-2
CASSPSQGYEQYF
TGTGCCAGCAGCCCCTCACAGGGTTACGAGCAGTACTTC
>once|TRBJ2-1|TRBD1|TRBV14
CASSPTGWQETQFF
TGTGCCAGCAGCCCGACAGGGTGGCAAGAGACCCAGTTCTTC
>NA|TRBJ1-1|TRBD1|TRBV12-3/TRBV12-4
CASSDWTGNVAAFF
TGTGCCAGCAGTGACTGGACAGGGAACGTCGCAGCTTTCTTT
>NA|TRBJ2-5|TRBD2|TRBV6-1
CASTLKAGLAETQYF
TGTGCCAGCACCCTGAAAGCGGGACTAGCTGAGACCCAGTACTTC
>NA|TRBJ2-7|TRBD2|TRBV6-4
CASSRREIREQYF
TGTGCCAGCAGTAGGCGGGAGATCCGCGAGCAGTACTTC
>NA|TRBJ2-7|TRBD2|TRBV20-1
CSAPGASGSSYEQYF
TGCAGTGCTCCTGGGGCTAGCGGGAGCTCCTACGAGCAGTACTTC
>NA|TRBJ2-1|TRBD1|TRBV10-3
CAISERDRAEFTDEQFF
TGTGCCATCAGTGAGAGGGACAGGGCGGAATTTACTGATGAGCAGTTCTTC
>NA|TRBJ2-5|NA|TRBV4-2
CASSQDPGPVLLYF
TGTGCCAGCAGCCAAGATCCGGGACCCGTGCTCCTGTACTTC
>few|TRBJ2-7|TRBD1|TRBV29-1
CSAEDRWYEQYF
TGCAGCGCAGAGGACAGGTGGTACGAGCAGTACTTC
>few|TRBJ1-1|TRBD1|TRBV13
CASSRTGGAANTEAFF
TGTGCCAGCAGCCGCACAGGGGGCGCGGCGAACACTGAAGCTTTCTTT
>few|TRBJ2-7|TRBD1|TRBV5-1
CASSLGVLGQMSYEQYF
TGCGCCAGCAGCTTGGGAGTATTGGGACAGATGTCCTACGAGCAGTACTTC
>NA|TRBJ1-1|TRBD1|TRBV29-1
CSVSYRGTEAFF
TGCAGCGTCTCATACAGGGGCACTGAAGCTTTCTTT
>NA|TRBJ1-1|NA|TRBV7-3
CASSRDPLANTEAFF
TGTGCCAGCAGCCGGGACCCTTTGGCGAACACTGAAGCTTTCTTT
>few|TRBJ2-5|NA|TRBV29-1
CSLLGETQYF
TGCAGCCTGTTAGGGGAGACCCAGTACTTC
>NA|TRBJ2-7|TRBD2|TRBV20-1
CSAPPGSGRGGAYEQYF
TGCAGTGCTCCTCCGGGGAGCGGGAGAGGGGGGGCTTACGAGCAGTACTTC
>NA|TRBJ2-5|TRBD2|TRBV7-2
CASSFSGGFQETQYF
TGTGCCAGCAGCTTTTCGGGAGGCTTTCAAGAGACCCAGTACTTC
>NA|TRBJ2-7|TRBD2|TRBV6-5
CASSPRDYRSYEQYF
TGTGCCAGCAGTCCCCGGGACTACCGTTCCTACGAGCAGTACTTC
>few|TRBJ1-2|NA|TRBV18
CASSPGEALNYGYTF
TGTGCCAGCTCACCCGGAGAGGCCCTTAACTATGGCTACACCTTC
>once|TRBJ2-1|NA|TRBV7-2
CASSSLDSVYNEQFF
TGTGCCAGCAGCTCGCTGGACTCGGTCTACAATGAGCAGTTCTTC
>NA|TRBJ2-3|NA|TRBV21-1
CASRRRNQTDTQYF
TGTGCCAGCAGGCGCCGTAACCAGACAGATACGCAGTATTTT
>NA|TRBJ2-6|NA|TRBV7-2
CASSLALGFSGANVLTF
TGTGCCAGCAGCTTAGCGCTAGGGTTCTCTGGGGCCAACGTCCTGACTTTC
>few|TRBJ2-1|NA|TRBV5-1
CASSLDTGTATYNEQFF
TGCGCCAGCAGCTTGGATACCGGGACGGCCACCTACAATGAGCAGTTCTTC
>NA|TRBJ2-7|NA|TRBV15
CATSTGDKDYEQYF
TGTGCCACCAGCACTGGCGACAAAGACTACGAGCAGTACTTC
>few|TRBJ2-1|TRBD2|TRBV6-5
CASRPGSGRIIYNEQFF
TGTGCCAGCAGGCCAGGAAGCGGGAGGATAATATACAATGAGCAGTTCTTC
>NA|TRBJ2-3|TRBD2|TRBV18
CASSPETSGSTDTQYF
TGTGCCAGCTCACCCGAGACTAGCGGGAGCACAGATACGCAGTATTTT
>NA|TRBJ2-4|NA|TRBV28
CASSSPTYVGRSIQYF
TGTGCCAGCAGTTCACCCACATACGTGGGCCGGAGCATTCAGTACTTC
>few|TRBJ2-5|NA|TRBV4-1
CASSQDFAGWEQYF
TGCGCCAGCAGCCAAGATTTCGCGGGATGGGAGCAGTACTTC
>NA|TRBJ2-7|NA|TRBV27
CASRLQVGAHYEQYF
TGTGCCAGCAGACTCCAGGTAGGGGCCCACTACGAGCAGTACTTC
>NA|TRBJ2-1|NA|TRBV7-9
CASNSRDEQFF
TGTGCCAGCAACTCAAGGGATGAGCAGTTCTTC
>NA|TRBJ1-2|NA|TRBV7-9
CASSSGNYGYTF
TGTGCCAGCAGTTCGGGGAACTATGGCTACACCTTC
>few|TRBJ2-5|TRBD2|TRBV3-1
CASSHTRLAGETQYF
TGTGCCAGCAGCCACACCCGACTAGCGGGAGAGACCCAGTACTTC
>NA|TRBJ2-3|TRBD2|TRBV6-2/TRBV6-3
CASSYSSGSDTQYF
TGTGCCAGCAGTTATTCTAGCGGGAGTGATACGCAGTATTTT
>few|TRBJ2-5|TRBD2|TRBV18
CASSPPGLAEEQYF
TGTGCCAGCTCACCACCGGGACTAGCGGAAGAGCAGTACTTC
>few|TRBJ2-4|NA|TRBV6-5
CASSPLTSPQQYF
TGTGCCAGCAGTCCCCTGACTAGTCCTCAGCAGTACTTC
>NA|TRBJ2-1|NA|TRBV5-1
CASSLSPGSHNEQFF
TGCGCCAGCAGCTTGTCCCCAGGGTCCCACAATGAGCAGTTCTTC
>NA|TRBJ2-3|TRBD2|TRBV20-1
CSAHPGLADTRYF
TGCAGTGCCCATCCGGGACTAGCAGATACGCGGTATTTT
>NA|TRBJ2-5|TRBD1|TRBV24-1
CATSDGTGVNGETQYF
TGTGCCACCAGTGATGGGACAGGGGTAAACGGAGAGACCCAGTACTTC
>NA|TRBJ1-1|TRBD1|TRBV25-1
CASSEGADRAAFF
TGTGCCAGCAGTGAAGGGGCGGACAGGGCAGCTTTCTTT
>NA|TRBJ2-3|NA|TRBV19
CASSRAASTDTQYF
TGTGCCAGTAGTAGGGCAGCTAGCACAGATACGCAGTATTTT
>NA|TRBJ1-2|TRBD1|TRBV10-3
CAIGDRAEGYTF
TGTGCCATCGGGGACAGGGCTGAGGGCTACACCTTC
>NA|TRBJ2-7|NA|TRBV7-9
CASSLTLEYEQYF
TGTGCCAGCAGCTTAACCTTAGAGTACGAGCAGTACTTC
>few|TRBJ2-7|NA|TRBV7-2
CASSRGDGYEQYF
TGTGCCAGCAGTCGAGGGGACGGCTACGAGCAGTACTTC
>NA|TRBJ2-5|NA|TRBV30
CAWSRGNEQYF
TGTGCCTGGAGTCGCGGCAATGAGCAGTACTTC
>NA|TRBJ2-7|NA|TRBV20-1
CSAEGLVTREQYF
TGCAGTGCTGAGGGTCTGGTAACGCGGGAGCAGTACTTC